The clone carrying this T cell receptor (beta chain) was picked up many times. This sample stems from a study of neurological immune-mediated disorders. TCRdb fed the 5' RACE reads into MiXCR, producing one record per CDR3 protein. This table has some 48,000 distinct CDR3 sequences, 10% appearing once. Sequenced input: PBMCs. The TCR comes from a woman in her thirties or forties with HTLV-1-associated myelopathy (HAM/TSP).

The CDR3 spells CASSFGTGLSEQYF. The CDR3 DNA is TGTGCCAGCAGCTTCGGGACAGGGTTATCCGAGCAGTACTTC. This chain joins TRBV12-3 or TRBV12-4 and TRBJ2-7, with 9 bases identical to TRBD1. The junction had 9 bases not matched to a gene; V was cut back by 6 bases and J by 6 bases. The CDR3 has 14 residues.